This TCR beta chain was recovered during a study of blood T cells in healthy people across ages. Overall study results and limits: Possibly confounding the expanded clonotype changes was the fact that donor CMV status was unknown. Estimates of total diversity, which came from one million sequenced T cells, were considered to be underestimates. Naive and antigen-experienced cells were not separated, limiting conclusive comparison.

Each donor supplied roughly 9 milliliters of peripheral blood. Alongside a J-beta primer mix, a sample-barcoded 5' primer served in a second PCR lasting about 7 to 11 cycles. Using its own MiXCR run on the 5' RACE reads, TCRdb lists one record per CDR3 protein. The sample consists of some 1.6 million distinct CDR3 sequences, 30% to 35% of them appearing once. This clonotype showed up many times. Antigen unknown. The CDR3 is made up of 11 amino acids. Between the trimmed V and J ends, which lost 4 bases and 9 bases, there was a span of 7 bases. This TCR was recovered from a woman aged 25 to 39 in good health. Source material: blood. The chain carries TRBV12-3 or TRBV12-4 and TRBJ2-1; D is tentatively TRBD1 or TRBD2 (5 bases each). As DNA, the CDR3 is TGTGCCAGCAGTTCGAGGGGTGAGCAGTTCTTC. Its protein product is CASSSRGEQFF.